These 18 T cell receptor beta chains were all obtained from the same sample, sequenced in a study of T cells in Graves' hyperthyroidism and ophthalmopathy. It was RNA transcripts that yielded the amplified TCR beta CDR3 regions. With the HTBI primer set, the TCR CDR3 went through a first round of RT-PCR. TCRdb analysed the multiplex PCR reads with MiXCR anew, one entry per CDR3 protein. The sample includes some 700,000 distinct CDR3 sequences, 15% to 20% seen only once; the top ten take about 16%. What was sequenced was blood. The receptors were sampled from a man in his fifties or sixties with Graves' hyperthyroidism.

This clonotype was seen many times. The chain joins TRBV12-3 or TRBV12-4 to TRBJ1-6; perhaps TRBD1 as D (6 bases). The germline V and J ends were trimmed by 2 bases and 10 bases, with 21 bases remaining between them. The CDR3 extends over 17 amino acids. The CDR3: CASSLRGGMGARSPLHF. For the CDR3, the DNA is TGTGCCAGCAGTTTAAGGGGGGGGATGGGGGCAAGATCACCCCTCCACTTT.

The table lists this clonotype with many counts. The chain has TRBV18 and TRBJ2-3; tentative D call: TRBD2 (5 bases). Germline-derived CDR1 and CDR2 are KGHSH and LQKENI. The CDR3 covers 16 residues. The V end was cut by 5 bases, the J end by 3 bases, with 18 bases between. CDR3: CASSTRPASTTDTQYF. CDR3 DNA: TGTGCCAGCTCAACACGGCCGGCTAGCACGACAGATACGCAGTATTTT.

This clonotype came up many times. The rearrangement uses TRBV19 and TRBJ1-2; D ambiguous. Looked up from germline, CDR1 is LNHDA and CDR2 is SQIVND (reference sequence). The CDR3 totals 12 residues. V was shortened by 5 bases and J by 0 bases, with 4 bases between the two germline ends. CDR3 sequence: CASSPANYGYTF. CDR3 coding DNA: TGTGCCAGTAGTCCGGCTAACTATGGCTACACCTTC.

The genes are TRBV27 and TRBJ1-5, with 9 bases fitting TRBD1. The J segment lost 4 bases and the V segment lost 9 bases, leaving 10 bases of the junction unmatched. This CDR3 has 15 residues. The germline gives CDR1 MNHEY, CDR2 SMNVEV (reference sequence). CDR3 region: CASRDREEGNQPQHF. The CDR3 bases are TGTGCCAGTAGGGACAGGGAAGAAGGGAATCAGCCCCAGCATTTT.

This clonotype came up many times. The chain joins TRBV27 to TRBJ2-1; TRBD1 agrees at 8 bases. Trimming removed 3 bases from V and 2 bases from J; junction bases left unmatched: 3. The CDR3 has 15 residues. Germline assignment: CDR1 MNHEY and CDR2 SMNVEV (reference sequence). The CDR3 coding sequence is TGTGCCAGCAGTTTCAAGGGACAGGCCTACAATGAGCAGTTCTTC. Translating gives CASSFKGQAYNEQFF.

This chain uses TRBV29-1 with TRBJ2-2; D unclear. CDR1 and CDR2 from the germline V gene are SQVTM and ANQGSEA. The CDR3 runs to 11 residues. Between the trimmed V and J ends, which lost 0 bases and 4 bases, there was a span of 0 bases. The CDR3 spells CSVEDTGELFF. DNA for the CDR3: TGCAGCGTTGAAGACACCGGGGAGCTGTTTTTT.

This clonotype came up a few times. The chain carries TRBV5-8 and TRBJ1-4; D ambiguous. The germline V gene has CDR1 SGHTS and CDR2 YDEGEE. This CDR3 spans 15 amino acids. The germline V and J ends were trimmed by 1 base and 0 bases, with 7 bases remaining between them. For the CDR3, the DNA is TGTGCCAGCAGCTTGCACCAGGCAACTAATGAAAAACTGTTTTTT. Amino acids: CASSLHQATNEKLFF.

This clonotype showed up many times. The CDR3 sequence is CASSINSAGGVYEQYF. CDR3 sequence (DNA): TGTGCCAGCAGTATTAACTCGGCAGGGGGGGTCTACGAGCAGTACTTC. The rearrangement links TRBV6-1 to TRBJ2-7; D possibly matches TRBD1 or TRBD2 (7 bases each). V was clipped by 5 bases and J by 3 bases, with 20 bases between them. Germline V gene data show CDR1 as MNHNS and CDR2 as SASEGT. This CDR3 region has 16 residues.

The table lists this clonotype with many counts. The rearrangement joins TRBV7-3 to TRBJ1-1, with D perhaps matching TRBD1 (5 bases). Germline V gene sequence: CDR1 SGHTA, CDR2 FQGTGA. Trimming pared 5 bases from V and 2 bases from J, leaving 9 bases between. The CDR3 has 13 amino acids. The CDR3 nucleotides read TGTGCCAGCAGCCTGACAGTCAACACTGAAGCTTTCTTT. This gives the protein CASSLTVNTEAFF. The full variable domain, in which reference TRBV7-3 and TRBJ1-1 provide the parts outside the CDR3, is GAGVSQTPSNKVTEKGKYVELRCDPISGHTALYWYRQSLGQGPEFLIYFQGTGAADDSGLPNDRFFAVRPEGSVSTLKIQRTERGDSAVYLCASSLTVNTEAFFGQGTRLTVV.

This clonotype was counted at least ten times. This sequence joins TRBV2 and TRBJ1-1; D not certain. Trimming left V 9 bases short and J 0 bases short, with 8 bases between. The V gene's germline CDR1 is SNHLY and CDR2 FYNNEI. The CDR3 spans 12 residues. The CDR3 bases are TGTGCCAGTACCATTATGAACACTGAAGCTTTCTTT. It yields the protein CASTIMNTEAFF.

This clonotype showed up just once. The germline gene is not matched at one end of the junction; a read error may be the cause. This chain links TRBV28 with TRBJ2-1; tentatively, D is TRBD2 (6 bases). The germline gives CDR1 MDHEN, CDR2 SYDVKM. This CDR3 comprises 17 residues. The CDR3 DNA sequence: TGTGCCAGCAGTTCGCTCCTAGCGCAGAGCTCCCACAATGAGCAGTTCTTC. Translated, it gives CASSSLLAQSSHNEQFF.

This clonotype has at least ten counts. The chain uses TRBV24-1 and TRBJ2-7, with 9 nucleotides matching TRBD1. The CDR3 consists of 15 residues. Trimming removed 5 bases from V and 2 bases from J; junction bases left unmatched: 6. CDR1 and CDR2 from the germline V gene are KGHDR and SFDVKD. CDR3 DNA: TGTGCCACCAGTGGCGGGACAGGGTACCCCTACGAGCAGTACTTC. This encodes CATSGGTGYPYEQYF.

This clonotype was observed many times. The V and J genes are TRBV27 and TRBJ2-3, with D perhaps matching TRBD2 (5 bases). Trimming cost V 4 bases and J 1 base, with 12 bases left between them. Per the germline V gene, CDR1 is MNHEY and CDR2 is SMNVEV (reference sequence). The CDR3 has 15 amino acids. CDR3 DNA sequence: TGTGCCAGCAGTTCTGGACGAGCGGGCACAGATACGCAGTATTTT. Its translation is CASSSGRAGTDTQYF.

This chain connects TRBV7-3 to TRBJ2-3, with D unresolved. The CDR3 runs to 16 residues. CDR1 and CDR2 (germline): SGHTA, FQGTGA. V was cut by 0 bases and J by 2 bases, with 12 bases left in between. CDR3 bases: TGTGCCAGCAGCTTAACGGGCGGAGTTAACACAGATACGCAGTATTTT. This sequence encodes CASSLTGGVNTDTQYF.

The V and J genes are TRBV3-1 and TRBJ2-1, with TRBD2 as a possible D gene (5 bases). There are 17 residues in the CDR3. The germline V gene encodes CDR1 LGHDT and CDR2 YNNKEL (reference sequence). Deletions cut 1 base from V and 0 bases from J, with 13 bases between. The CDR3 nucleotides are TGTGCCAGCAGCCAAGGGGGTCAAGCGGCCTCCTACAATGAGCAGTTCTTC. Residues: CASSQGGQAASYNEQFF.

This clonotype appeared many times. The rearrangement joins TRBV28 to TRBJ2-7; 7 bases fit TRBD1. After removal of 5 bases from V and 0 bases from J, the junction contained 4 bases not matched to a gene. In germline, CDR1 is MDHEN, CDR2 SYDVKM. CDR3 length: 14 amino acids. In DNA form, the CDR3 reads TGTGCCAGCAGTCGACAGGGTAGCTCCTACGAGCAGTACTTC. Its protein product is CASSRQGSSYEQYF.

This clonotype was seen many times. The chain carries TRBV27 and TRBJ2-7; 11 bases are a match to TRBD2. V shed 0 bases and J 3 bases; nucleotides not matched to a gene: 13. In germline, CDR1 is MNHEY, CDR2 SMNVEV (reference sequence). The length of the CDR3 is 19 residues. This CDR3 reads CASSLSFQVAGGPNYEQYF. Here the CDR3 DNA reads TGTGCCAGCAGTTTATCGTTCCAAGTAGCGGGAGGGCCAAACTACGAGCAGTACTTC.

CDR3 sequence reads: CAISVLGREQTDTQYF. CDR3 nucleotide sequence: TGTGCCATCAGTGTCCTAGGGCGGGAGCAGACAGATACGCAGTATTTT. The chain is built from TRBV10-3 and TRBJ2-3; TRBD2 matches at 7 bases. CDR1 is ENHRY, CDR2 SYGVKD, per germline. V gave up 4 bases and J gave up 3 bases; unmatched junction bases: 10. This CDR3 has 16 amino acids.